This T cell receptor (beta chain) comes out of a study of CD8 T cells in ankylosing spondylitis (dated by TCRdb to about 2017). As for the study more broadly: T cell receptor beta repertoires were profiled in healthy donors and ankylosing spondylitis patients so that disease-linked TCR variants could be found. The whole study cohort included about a hundred healthy donors and roughly 24 ankylosing spondylitis patients. Peripheral blood was sampled, and synovial fluid was additionally collected from ankylosing spondylitis patients. General study outcomes and caveats: Blood from ankylosing spondylitis patients appeared to be characterized by a TCR beta motif composed of about eight highly homologous amino acid variants. Some of the motif variants had been reported before in the synovial fluid and blood of reactive arthritis patients, a finding that suggests common disease-initiation mechanisms. According to the report, matched synovial fluid samples from ankylosing spondylitis patients were significantly enriched for the disease-linked clones. The disease-linked clones showed a CD8+ phenotype and occurred at relatively low frequencies in peripheral blood.

TCRdb names Illumina HiSeq 2500 as the instrument used. Quantitative 5'-RACE with molecular barcodes was the method used to prepare the TCR beta libraries. The study's processing was this. To identify disease-linked TCR variants, a new computational method was used, one built on a probabilistic model of VDJ rearrangement. TCRdb passed the public sequencing reads through fastp at Q25 and MiXCR, retaining productive beta sequences. Each CDR3 protein appears once, grouped with its most common genes and DNA. The V and J calls and clone size are TCRdb's, not the authors'. For this sample there are 100,000 to 150,000 distinct CDR3 sequences; over 6% appear just once. Jointly, the top ten make up approximately 12% of the sample. The CDR3 starts with the cysteine, ends with the phenylalanine, and has 13 residues. The only DNA kept is the CDR3, 39 bases in frame from the first base. V loses 5 bases of germline sequence and J loses 4 bases, and the interval between the two ends is 9 bases. In the germline V gene, CDR1 corresponds to SGHTA and CDR2 to FQGNSA.

This clonotype has at least ten counts. Its antigen is not yet known. Base-call qualities are not available, and no considerably larger clone is one nucleotide away. The specimen was blood, either unsorted or a sorted T cell fraction (not recorded which). The clonotype was recovered from a male donor with ankylosing spondylitis or in good health (not recorded which). Recombination linked TRBV7-2 to TRBJ2-1; no confident D gene assignment can be made. Read as DNA, the sequence is TGTGCCAGCAGCCGGGCTAGGTACAATGAGCAGTTCTTC. This sequence encodes CASSRARYNEQFF.